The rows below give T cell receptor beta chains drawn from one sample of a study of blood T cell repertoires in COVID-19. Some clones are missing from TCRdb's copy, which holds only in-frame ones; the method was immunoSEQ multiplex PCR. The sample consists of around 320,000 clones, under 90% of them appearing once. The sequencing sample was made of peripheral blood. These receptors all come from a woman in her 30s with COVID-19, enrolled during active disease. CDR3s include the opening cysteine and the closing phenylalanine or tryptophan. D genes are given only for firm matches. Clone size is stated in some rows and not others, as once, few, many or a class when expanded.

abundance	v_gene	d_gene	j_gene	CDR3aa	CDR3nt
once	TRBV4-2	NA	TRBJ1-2	CASSQVGIRGRNYGYTF	TGTGCCAGCAGCCAAGTCGGAATCAGGGGAAGAAACTATGGCTACACCTTC
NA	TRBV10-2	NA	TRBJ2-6	CASSFTGGANVLTF	TGCGCCAGCAGTTTCACGGGGGGGGCCAACGTCCTGACTTTC
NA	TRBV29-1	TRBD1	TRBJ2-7	CSVEHRDRGLYEQYF	TGCAGCGTTGAACACCGGGACAGGGGTCTCTACGAGCAGTACTTC
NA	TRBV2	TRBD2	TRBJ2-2	CAMGTSGNTGELFF	TGTGCCATGGGGACTAGCGGGAACACCGGGGAGCTGTTTTTT
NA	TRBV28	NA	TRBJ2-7	CASHTRGGGYEQYF	TGTGCCAGCCATACCCGGGGAGGAGGGTACGAGCAGTACTTC
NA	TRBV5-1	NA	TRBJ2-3	CASSLGDIQRDTQYF	TGCGCCAGCAGCTTGGGGGACATTCAACGAGATACGCAGTATTTT
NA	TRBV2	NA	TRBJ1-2	CASKIKQQGYGYTF	TGTGCCAGCAAAATTAAACAACAGGGTTATGGCTACACCTTC
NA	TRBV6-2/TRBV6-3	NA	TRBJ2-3	CASSFPQGLFDTQYF	TGTGCCAGCAGTTTCCCTCAGGGTTTGTTCGATACGCAGTATTTT
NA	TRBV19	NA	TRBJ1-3	CASSSMVSSGNTIYF	TGTGCCAGTAGTTCGATGGTCAGCTCTGGAAACACCATATATTTT
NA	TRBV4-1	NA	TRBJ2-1	CASSQGPIGSNEQFF	TGCGCCAGCAGCCAAGGGCCGATCGGGTCCAATGAGCAGTTCTTC
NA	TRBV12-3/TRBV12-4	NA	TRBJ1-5	CASSPLSQPQHF	TGTGCCAGCAGTCCCCTATCTCAACCCCAGCATTTT
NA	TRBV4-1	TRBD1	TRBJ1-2	CASSQSSGGALDGYTF	TGCGCCAGCAGCCAATCGTCAGGGGGCGCGTTGGATGGCTACACCTTC